These 17 T cell receptor beta chains originate from one sample sequenced in a study of graft-versus-host responses after intestinal transplantation. These receptors have no known antigen. Assay used: immunoSEQ multiplex PCR; TCRdb lists only in-frame clones, some missing. This sample yields about 51,000 clones, of which 70% to 90% are seen a single time; approximately 0.6% belongs to the top ten. The material was unstimulated CD4+ T cells sorted from spleen or lymph node cells, obtained before transplant. The receptors were gathered from a human donor who was the organ donor for an intestinal transplant.

This clone was detected a few times. The chain couples TRBV28 to TRBJ1-4; TRBD1 agrees at 9 bases. Trimming cost V 9 bases and J 7 bases; bases outside gene matches: 12. Germline V lookup: CDR1 MDHEN, CDR2 SYDVKM. The CDR3 is 15 residues long. Here the CDR3 reads CARPGQGASGEKLFF. CDR3 DNA sequence: TGTGCCAGGCCGGGACAGGGTGCGTCAGGTGAAAAACTGTTTTTT.

The chain recombines TRBV5-1 with TRBJ2-1, with D possibly being TRBD2 (6 bases). The CDR3 is 14 residues long. V shed 4 bases and J shed 7 bases, with 15 bases lying between them. Per the germline V gene, CDR1 is SGHRS and CDR2 is YFSETQ. CDR3 nucleotides: TGCGCCAGCAGCCTTGGGACTCAAGGGAATGAGCAGTTCTTC. As protein: CASSLGTQGNEQFF.

The chain has TRBV4-2 and TRBJ2-3; 7 bases are a match to TRBD2. Germline V CDR1 and CDR2: LGHNA, YNFKEQ. V lost 8 bases, J lost 1 base, and 9 bases stayed unmatched. This CDR3 region has 15 residues. Written as DNA, the CDR3 is TGTGCCAGCGGGTTTTCCGCGGGAGGCACAGATACGCAGTATTTT. This sequence encodes CASGFSAGGTDTQYF.

CDR3 DNA sequence: TGCGCCAGCAAAGAGGACAGGGGTTTCGGCGAGCAGTACTTC. It yields the protein CASKEDRGFGEQYF. V gene TRBV5-1 combines with J gene TRBJ2-7; TRBD1 agrees at 9 bases. V lost 6 bases and J lost 6; bases outside the gene matches: 10. Germline V lookup: CDR1 SGHRS, CDR2 YFSETQ. The CDR3 is 14 residues long.

V is TRBV5-1 and J is TRBJ2-3; D remains ambiguous. The V and J ends lost 0 bases and 4 bases respectively, with 6 bases between them. The CDR3 length is 13 residues. Germline V gives CDR1 SGHRS, CDR2 YFSETQ. CDR3 loop: CASSLGAPDTQYF. CDR3 DNA: TGCGCCAGCAGCTTGGGGGCCCCAGATACGCAGTATTTT.

This clone was recorded once. V usage is TRBV28 and J usage is TRBJ1-6, with 9 bases fitting TRBD1. Trimming cost V 5 bases and J 9 bases; bases outside gene matches: 8. The germline CDR1 and CDR2 sequences are MDHEN and SYDVKM. This CDR3 is 15 amino acids long. The CDR3 reads CASSGQQGARSPLHF. The DNA of the CDR3 is TGTGCCAGCAGTGGCCAACAGGGGGCGCGTTCACCCCTCCACTTT.

The rearrangement links TRBV10-3 to TRBJ2-1; 10 nucleotides agree with TRBD2. The CDR3 consists of 15 residues. Trimming took 8 bases from V and 5 from J; bases not matched to a gene: 9. The V gene's germline CDR1 is ENHRY and CDR2 SYGVKD. Here the CDR3 DNA reads TGTGCCATCGGAATAGGGACTAGCGCGAACAATGAGCAGTTCTTC. Translated: CAIGIGTSANNEQFF.

This clone was observed a single time. The CDR3 nucleotides read TGTGCCAGCAGCCCGGGACTAGCGCCCTACAATGAGCAGTTCTTC. It encodes CASSPGLAPYNEQFF. This chain joins TRBV14 and TRBJ2-1; 10 positions agree with TRBD2. The CDR3 has 15 residues. Germline CDR1 SGHDN, CDR2 FVKESK. V dropped 4 bases and J dropped 2; count of bases not matched to a gene: 2.

The chain is built from TRBV9 and TRBJ2-1, with 13 positions matching TRBD2. The junction had 7 bases not matched to a gene; V was cut back by 4 bases and J by 3 bases. Per germline, CDR1 SGDLS and CDR2 YYNGEE. The CDR3 is 17 amino acids. The CDR3 bases are TGTGCCAGCAGCTTGGGACTAGCGGGAATGGGCTACAATGAGCAGTTCTTC. As protein: CASSLGLAGMGYNEQFF.

The rearrangement links TRBV30 to TRBJ2-2, with 9 bases lining up with TRBD1. The germline CDR1 and CDR2 sequences are GTSNPN and SVGIG (reference sequence). Trimming took 3 bases from V and 5 from J; bases not matched to a gene: 4. The CDR3 is made up of 14 amino acids. The CDR3 DNA is TGTGCCTGGAGACAGGGGGCGCAAACCGGGGAGCTGTTTTTT. It specifies CAWRQGAQTGELFF.

This clone was detected a few times. The chain recombines TRBV2 with TRBJ1-2; D ambiguous. CDR1 is SNHLY and CDR2 is FYNNEI in the germline V gene. The CDR3 contains 14 residues. The V gene lost 1 base and the J gene lost 4 bases, with 10 bases spanning the gap. This CDR3 is CASSEDLGTYGYTF. The CDR3 DNA sequence: TGTGCCAGCAGTGAAGACCTGGGCACCTATGGCTACACCTTC.

This clone came up once. The rearrangement uses TRBV23-1 and TRBJ1-5; 9 bases are shared with TRBD1. TRBV23-1 carries the ORF label, with uncertain function. The CDR3 sequence is 22 residues long. With V trimmed by 1 base and J by 11 bases, 30 bases remained unmatched. The CDR3 protein is CASSQWTGVVLGGREEPLTQHF. CDR3 bases: TGCGCCAGCAGTCAATGGACAGGGGTGGTCCTCGGAGGTCGGGAGGAACCGCTGACCCAGCATTTT.

The chain uses TRBV7-9 and TRBJ1-4; D is unclear. The CDR3 sequence is 13 residues long. V lost 3 bases to trimming and J lost 8 bases, with 10 bases between them. CDR1 is SEHNR and CDR2 is FQNEAQ in the germline V gene (reference sequence). CDR3 amino acids: CASSLRDLEKLFF. CDR3 nucleotides: TGTGCCAGCAGCTTGAGAGATTTAGAAAAACTGTTTTTT.

J is TRBJ1-5 and V is TRBV9; D is undetermined. V shed 5 bases and J shed 3 bases, with 21 bases lying between them. Germline CDR1 SGDLS, CDR2 YYNGEE. There are 17 residues in the CDR3. In DNA, the CDR3 is TGTGCCAGCAGGAGCGTAGCTCGGGCGAGGGTCAATCAGCCCCAGCATTTT. Its translation: CASRSVARARVNQPQHF.

J is TRBJ2-5 and V is TRBV4-1; 9 nucleotides line up with TRBD2. The CDR3 contains 16 residues. Germline V gives CDR1 MGHRA, CDR2 YSYEKL. Trimming took 1 base from V and 4 from J; bases not matched to a gene: 7. The CDR3 protein is CASSQGGSGRRETQYF. CDR3 nucleotides: TGCGCCAGCAGCCAAGGGGGTAGCGGGAGACGAGAGACCCAGTACTTC.

The J gene is TRBJ1-1, the V gene TRBV18; 10 nucleotides align to TRBD1. J gave up 3 bases and V 1 base, and 5 bases lay outside the gene matches. This CDR3 is built from 16 residues. Germline assignment: CDR1 KGHSH and CDR2 LQKENI. The CDR3 here is CASSPRPTGGDTEAFF. The DNA of the CDR3 is TGTGCCAGCTCACCACGACCGACAGGGGGCGACACTGAAGCTTTCTTT.

This chain joins TRBV5-1 and TRBJ1-1; D unclear. The germline gives CDR1 SGHRS, CDR2 YFSETQ. V dropped 4 bases and J dropped 3 bases, with 16 bases sitting between them. The CDR3 is 15 amino acids. The DNA of the CDR3 is TGCGCCAGCAGCCCATCGGCCAGGAAGGACACTGAAGCTTTCTTT. It specifies CASSPSARKDTEAFF.